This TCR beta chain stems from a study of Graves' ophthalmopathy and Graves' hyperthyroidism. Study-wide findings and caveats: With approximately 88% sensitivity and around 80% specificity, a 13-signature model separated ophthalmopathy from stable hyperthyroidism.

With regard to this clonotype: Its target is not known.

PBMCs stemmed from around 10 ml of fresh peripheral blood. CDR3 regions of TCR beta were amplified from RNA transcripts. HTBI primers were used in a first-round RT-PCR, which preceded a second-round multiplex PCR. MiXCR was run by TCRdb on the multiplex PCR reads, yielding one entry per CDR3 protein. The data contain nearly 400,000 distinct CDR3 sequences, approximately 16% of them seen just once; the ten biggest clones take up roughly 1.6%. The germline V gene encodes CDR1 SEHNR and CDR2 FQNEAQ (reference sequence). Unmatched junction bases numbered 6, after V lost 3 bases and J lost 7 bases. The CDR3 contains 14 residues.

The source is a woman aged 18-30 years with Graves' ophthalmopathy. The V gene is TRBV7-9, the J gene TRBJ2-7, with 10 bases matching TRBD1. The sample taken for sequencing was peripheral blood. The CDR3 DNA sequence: TGTGCCAGCAGCTTGGGACAGGGGTTGTGGGAGCAGTACTTC. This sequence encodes CASSLGQGLWEQYF. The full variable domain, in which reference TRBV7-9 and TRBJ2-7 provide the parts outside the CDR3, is DTGVSQNPRHKITKRGQNVTFRCDPISEHNRLYWYRQTLGQGPEFLTYFQNEAQLEKSRLLSDRFSAERPKGSFSTLEIQRTEQGDSAMYLCASSLGQGLWEQYFGPGTRLTVT.